The entry that follows covers one TCR beta chain sequence. Antigen specificity is unknown. Trimming cost V 1 base and J 6 bases, with 10 bases left between them. Germline V gene data show CDR1 as LNHNV and CDR2 as YYDKDF (reference sequence). The CDR3 has 13 residues. The data belong to a study of cytomegalovirus exposure and HLA in healthy donors. Whole-study results and caveats: As a later analysis showed, a missense DCLRE1C variant was linked to trimming of TCR beta V- and J-genes.

The PCR used 60 Vbeta and 13 Jbeta primers. TCRdb's table, derived via immunoSEQ multiplex PCR, lists solely in-frame clones and lacks some. The repertoire consists of some 150,000 clones, with about 61% occurring once and the leading ten covering roughly 2.5%. This clonotype originated in a woman in her 40s in good health and CMV-seronegative. The sample taken for sequencing was PBMCs. V and J are TRBV15 and TRBJ2-7; weak D call: TRBD1 (6 bases). Here the CDR3 reads CATSRGTGSEQYF. CDR3 bases: TGTGCCACCAGCAGAGGCACAGGGTCCGAGCAGTACTTC.